These 23 T cell receptor beta chains came from one sample sequenced in a study of blood T cell repertoires in COVID-19. Libraries were prepared by immunoSEQ multiplex PCR; TCRdb keeps only in-frame clonotypes and omits some of them. The sample has 30,000 to 35,000 clones, over 90% seen once. Sequencing was done on a sample of peripheral blood. The receptor set was obtained from a human donor in a cohort sampled during active COVID-19.

This clone was observed a single time. The chain joins TRBV27 to TRBJ2-3; TRBD1 matches at 8 bases. From germline, CDR1 is MNHEY and CDR2 SMNVEV (reference sequence). V lost 3 bases and J lost 3; bases outside the gene matches: 2. The CDR3 is 14 residues long. The CDR3 region has the DNA TGTGCCAGCAGTTTGGACAGGGCTACAGATACGCAGTATTTT. Its translation is CASSLDRATDTQYF.

The chain has TRBV27 and TRBJ2-1; D gene unclear. Germline-derived CDR1 and CDR2 are MNHEY and SMNVEV (reference sequence). The CDR3 runs to 16 residues. V lost 5 bases to trimming and J lost 2 bases, with 16 bases between them. Here the CDR3 DNA reads TGTGCCAGCAGTGCCTACTACGCTAACACCTACAATGAGCAGTTCTTC. This gives the protein CASSAYYANTYNEQFF.

V and J are TRBV4-3 and TRBJ1-1; 8 nucleotides agree with TRBD1. The V segment lost 4 bases and the J segment 1 base; nucleotides outside the gene matches: 2. Germline V lookup: CDR1 LGHNA, CDR2 YSLEER. The CDR3 totals 14 residues. CDR3 coding DNA: TGCGCCAGCAGCCTAGACAGGGGGAACACTGAAGCTTTCTTT. Its protein product is CASSLDRGNTEAFF.

V gene TRBV5-6 combines with J gene TRBJ1-4; TRBD1 is a possible D gene (5 bases). Germline V gives CDR1 SGHDT, CDR2 YYEEEE. The CDR3 has 12 residues. The V end lost 1 base, the J end lost 8 bases, and 6 bases lay between the germline ends. The CDR3 DNA reads TGTGCCAGCAGCTTGAACAGGGAAAAACTGTTTTTT. This encodes CASSLNREKLFF.

The gene calls are TRBV30 and TRBJ2-5; the D gene is possibly TRBD1 (5 bases). Germline V lookup: CDR1 GTSNPN, CDR2 SVGIG (reference sequence). This CDR3 has 16 residues. V was clipped by 0 bases and J by 0 bases, with 14 bases between them. The CDR3 sequence is CAWSVPAGLYQETQYF. DNA of the CDR3: TGTGCCTGGAGTGTACCCGCAGGGTTGTACCAAGAGACCCAGTACTTC.

The V and J genes are TRBV11-2 and TRBJ1-3; D possibly corresponds to TRBD1 (6 bases). CDR1 is SGHAT, CDR2 FQNNGV, per germline. Trimming removed 1 base at V and 4 bases at J, with 11 bases between. The CDR3 covers 15 residues. The CDR3 is CASSLGSTGGNTIYF. The CDR3 DNA sequence: TGTGCCAGCAGCTTAGGCTCTACAGGGGGAAACACCATATATTTT.

V and J are TRBV5-1 and TRBJ2-2; D may be TRBD1 (6 bases). Per germline, CDR1 SGHRS and CDR2 YFSETQ. V lost 0 bases, J lost 0 bases, and 9 bases lay in between. The CDR3 length is 16 residues. The DNA for the CDR3 is TGCGCCAGCAGCTTGGCGGACAGCCCGAACACCGGGGAGCTGTTTTTT. Residues: CASSLADSPNTGELFF.

The chain employs TRBV5-1 and TRBJ2-5; D gene ambiguous. In germline, CDR1 is SGHRS, CDR2 YFSETQ. CDR3 size: 14 residues. Trimming removed 0 bases from V and 3 bases from J, with 9 bases in between. CDR3 sequence: CASSLGALKETQYF. CDR3 sequence (DNA): TGCGCCAGCAGCTTGGGGGCTTTAAAAGAGACCCAGTACTTC.

This chain connects TRBV28 to TRBJ2-1, with 10 bases that match TRBD2. The CDR3 length is 15 residues. Trimming cost V 3 bases and J 9 bases; bases outside gene matches: 8. Germline lookup yields CDR1 MDHEN and CDR2 SYDVKM. CDR3 region: CASSFSLAGVVEQFF. The CDR3 DNA is TGTGCCAGCAGTTTTTCCCTAGCGGGAGTGGTTGAGCAGTTCTTC.

The chain couples TRBV29-1 to TRBJ1-1; D is ambiguous. This CDR3 contains 11 residues. Germline CDR1 is SQVTM and CDR2 is ANQGSEA. The ends were cut back, 2 bases at V and 3 bases at J, with 4 bases in the middle. CDR3 nucleotides: TGCAGCGTTGAAAGAGACACTGAAGCTTTCTTT. This codes for CSVERDTEAFF.

This chain uses TRBV9 with TRBJ1-6; D not resolved. V gave up 3 bases and J gave up 7 bases, with 14 bases separating them. CDR1 and CDR2 (germline): SGDLS, YYNGEE. CDR3 length: 15 residues. CDR3 in amino acids: CASSDSFPENSPLHF. The CDR3 DNA follows: TGTGCCAGCAGCGACAGTTTCCCCGAGAATTCACCCCTCCACTTT.

This sequence joins TRBV15 and TRBJ2-7; unclear D gene. V was pared by 1 base and J by 5 bases, with 9 bases between. CDR3 length equals 13 residues. Germline CDR1 reads LNHNV; CDR2 reads YYDKDF (reference sequence). DNA of the CDR3: TGTGCCACCAGCAGAGCGGGTCCCGACGAGCAGTACTTC. This sequence encodes CATSRAGPDEQYF.

This clone was counted a few times. The chain couples TRBV7-9 to TRBJ2-7; 7 bases are shared with TRBD2. V lost 5 bases, J lost 1 base, and 5 bases stayed unmatched. CDR1 is SEHNR and CDR2 is FQNEAQ in the germline V gene (reference sequence). The CDR3 spans 14 residues. This CDR3 is CASSDGGTSYEQYF. In nucleotides, the CDR3 is TGTGCCAGCAGCGACGGGGGGACTTCCTACGAGCAGTACTTC.

The rearrangement uses TRBV6-2 or TRBV6-3 and TRBJ1-1; TRBD1 agrees at 10 bases. V lost 2 bases and J lost 0; bases outside the gene matches: 0. Germline V gene sequence: CDR1 MNHEY, CDR2 SVGEGT. CDR3 length: 15 residues. Here the CDR3 DNA reads TGTGCCAGCAGTTACGGACAGGGGGTGAACACTGAAGCTTTCTTT. Translated: CASSYGQGVNTEAFF.

A single count supports this clone. This CDR3 reads CASSLGGQGLFF. The CDR3 coding sequence is TGTGCCAGCAGTTTAGGGGGACAGGGGCTGTTTTTT. This rearrangement joins TRBV28 to TRBJ1-4, with 10 nucleotides matching TRBD1. Losses at the gene ends were 2 bases for V and 14 bases for J; bases not matched to a gene: 2. The V gene's germline CDR1 is MDHEN and CDR2 SYDVKM. CDR3 length equals 12 residues.

The V and J genes are TRBV5-1 and TRBJ1-2; tentatively, D is TRBD1 (6 bases). Germline V gene sequence: CDR1 SGHRS, CDR2 YFSETQ. The CDR3 sequence is 13 residues long. The V gene lost 2 bases and the J gene lost 3 bases, with 8 bases spanning the gap. The CDR3 reads CASSFAGDYGYTF. The CDR3, as DNA: TGCGCCAGCAGCTTTGCAGGGGACTATGGCTACACCTTC.

V usage is TRBV6-6 and J usage is TRBJ2-5, with 12 nucleotides matching TRBD2. In germline, CDR1 is MNHNY, CDR2 SVGAGI (reference sequence). The CDR3 is 17 amino acids. Trimming removed 7 bases from V and 5 bases from J; junction bases left unmatched: 14. The CDR3 reads CASTRRGLAGSEETQYF. CDR3 coding DNA: TGTGCCAGCACTCGAAGGGGACTAGCGGGTTCAGAGGAGACCCAGTACTTC.

This clone appeared a single time. CDR3 in DNA: TGTGCCAGCAGCCAAGGGACAGGGCTGCACGCTTTCTTT. This codes for CASSQGTGLHAFF. This chain joins TRBV3-1 (or the pseudogene TRBV3-2) and TRBJ1-1, with 8 bases matching TRBD1. J gave up 11 bases and V 1 base, and 6 bases lay outside the gene matches. Looked up from germline, CDR1 is LGHDT and CDR2 is YNNKEL (reference sequence). The CDR3 length is 13 residues.

The V and J genes are TRBV9 and TRBJ2-7, with D unclear. V lost 0 bases and J 0 bases, leaving 7 bases between the germline ends. The CDR3 totals 14 residues. The germline CDR1 and CDR2 sequences are SGDLS and YYNGEE. CDR3 in amino acids: CASSVEWSSYEQYF. Written as DNA, the CDR3 is TGTGCCAGCAGCGTAGAGTGGAGCTCCTACGAGCAGTACTTC.

In this sample, this clone turned up a few times. This chain joins TRBV5-6 and TRBJ1-5, with D possibly TRBD1 on 6 matching bases. The V and J ends lost 0 bases and 4 bases respectively, with 8 bases between them. This CDR3 has 14 amino acids. The V gene's germline CDR1 is SGHDT and CDR2 YYEEEE. The CDR3 loop reads CASSLGTVNQPQHF. The CDR3 region has the DNA TGTGCCAGCAGCTTGGGGACAGTTAATCAGCCCCAGCATTTT.

CDR3 sequence reads: CASLNPGHANTEAFF. The CDR3 region has the DNA TGTGCCAGCCTTAACCCGGGACACGCGAACACTGAAGCTTTCTTT. The gene calls are TRBV7-9 and TRBJ1-1; D is possibly TRBD1 (6 bases). V lost 8 bases to trimming and J lost 1 base, with 17 bases between them. Germline values: CDR1 SEHNR, CDR2 FQNEAQ (reference sequence). The CDR3 totals 15 residues.

The chain has TRBV19 and TRBJ2-7, with 10 nucleotides matching TRBD2. V was clipped by 9 bases and J by 1 base; unmatched bases: 9. CDR1 is LNHDA and CDR2 is SQIVND in the germline V gene (reference sequence). The CDR3 runs 15 residues. Written as DNA, the CDR3 is TGTGCCAGGGTCCCAAGGACTAGCGGATCCTACGAGCAGTACTTC. Encoded protein: CARVPRTSGSYEQYF.

The V call is TRBV18, the J call TRBJ2-7, with unresolved D. Trimming removed 3 bases from V and 0 bases from J, with 9 bases in between. The CDR3 length is 14 residues. Germline loops: CDR1 KGHSH, CDR2 LQKENI. The CDR3 DNA follows: TGTGCCAGCTCACCTGAACAGACCTCCTACGAGCAGTACTTC. This codes for CASSPEQTSYEQYF.